This TCR beta chain was identified in a study of blood T cells in healthy people across ages. Study details: Through template switching, about one barcoded beta molecule was captured per two T cells, as measured in model experiments. Study outcomes and limitations: Possibly, changes in expanded clonotypes were confounded because donor CMV status was unknown. Per million T cells, TCR beta diversity dropped roughly linearly as age increased. The authors considered diversity estimates from one million T cells to be underestimates.

In this sample, this clonotype turned up many times. Its antigen remains unknown. Then a second PCR, running roughly 7 to 11 cycles, was carried out with a sample-barcoded 5' primer and a J-beta primer mix. One entry per CDR3 protein, called by TCRdb with MiXCR from the 5' RACE reads. The sample lists around 870,000 distinct CDR3 sequences; 25% to 35% were seen once. Germline V gene lookup returns CDR1 DFQATT and CDR2 SNEGSKA (reference sequence). The CDR3 runs to 13 residues. The germline V and J ends were trimmed by 3 bases and 0 bases, with 9 bases remaining between them. Sequencing was done on a sample of blood. This TCR derives from an elderly woman in good health. The V and J genes are TRBV20-1 and TRBJ2-7; D is undetermined. For the CDR3, the DNA is TGCAGTGCTAGGTCGGACGGCTCCTACGAGCAGTACTTC. Residues: CSARSDGSYEQYF.